The 13 T cell receptor beta chains in this list originate from one sample, sequenced in a study of blood T cell repertoires in COVID-19 (dated by TCRdb to the early 2020s). The library was prepared using the immunoSEQ multiplex PCR assay. The source is immuneACCESS, and TCRdb retained only in-frame sequences with V and J called. Part of the clones is not carried over; for the studies checked, unresolved V genes explain less than half of this, and the remainder is unexplained. This sample comprises hundreds of thousands of clones, approximately 90% of them detected only once. The top ten hold about 1% of the sample. The sequenced material came from PBMCs or T cells enriched from blood (not recorded which). These receptors all stem from a man aged 18-30 years who had recovered from COVID-19.

V and J are TRBV6-5 and TRBJ2-5; 7 bases align to TRBD2. Germline V CDR1 and CDR2: MNHEY, SVGAGI. J was trimmed by 13 bases and V by 2 bases; bases with no gene match: 16. The CDR3 has 15 residues. The CDR3 region has the DNA TGTGCCAGCAGTTACGAGGCGGGAGTTAGTGATAGGCTGTACTTC. As protein: CASSYEAGVSDRLYF.

The chain is built from TRBV7-8 and TRBJ2-7; unclear D gene. V was pared by 1 base and J by 0 bases, with 16 bases between. The CDR3 contains 17 residues. Germline V lookup: CDR1 SGHVS, CDR2 FQNEAQ. The CDR3 protein is CASSLETGEFSSYEQYF. The CDR3 nucleotides read TGTGCCAGCAGCTTAGAGACCGGAGAGTTTAGCTCCTACGAGCAGTACTTC.

This chain uses TRBV27 with TRBJ2-7, with D possibly TRBD1 on 7 matching bases. CDR3 size: 14 residues. Trimming removed 0 bases at V and 6 bases at J, with 12 bases between. The V gene's germline CDR1 is MNHEY and CDR2 SMNVEV (reference sequence). The CDR3 region is CASSLSIQGGEQYF. CDR3 DNA: TGTGCCAGCAGTTTATCAATCCAGGGGGGCGAGCAGTACTTC.

The genes are TRBV28 and TRBJ2-2; D remains ambiguous. From germline, CDR1 is MDHEN and CDR2 SYDVKM. V dropped 11 bases and J dropped 5 bases, with 12 bases sitting between them. This CDR3 region has 12 residues. The CDR3 is CAVFSVTGELFF. CDR3 in DNA: TGTGCCGTCTTTTCAGTGACCGGGGAGCTGTTTTTT. Complete variable domain (other parts from reference TRBV28 and TRBJ2-2): DVKVTQSSRYLVKRTGEKVFLECVQDMDHENMFWYRQDPGLGLRLIYFSYDVKMKEKGDIPEGYSVSREKKERFSLILESASTNQTSMYLCAVFSVTGELFFGEGSRLTVL.

This chain links TRBV4-1 with TRBJ2-2; tentatively, D is TRBD1 (7 bases). CDR3 length: 16 amino acids. V dropped 4 bases and J dropped 3 bases, with 15 bases sitting between them. Germline CDR1 and CDR2: MGHRA and YSYEKL. The CDR3 spells CASSRWRGQDTGELFF. CDR3 coding DNA: TGCGCCAGCAGCCGGTGGAGGGGGCAAGACACCGGGGAGCTGTTTTTT.

This clone showed up just a few times. The chain joins TRBV11-2 to TRBJ1-6; a possible D gene is TRBD1 (5 bases). V was pared by 4 bases and J by 7 bases, with 14 bases between. CDR1 and CDR2 from the germline V gene are SGHAT and FQNNGV. This CDR3 is 15 amino acids long. CDR3 in amino acids: CASSSYQGYNSPLHF. CDR3 in DNA: TGTGCCAGCAGCTCCTATCAGGGTTACAATTCACCCCTCCACTTT.

The chain recombines TRBV11-2 with TRBJ1-1, with a possible D match to TRBD1 (6 bases). V shed 5 bases and J shed 5 bases, with 15 bases lying between them. Germline V lookup: CDR1 SGHAT, CDR2 FQNNGV. The CDR3 has 14 residues. The CDR3 DNA follows: TGTGCCAGCAGCCATAAGGGAGGGGGGACTGAAGCTTTCTTT. Amino acids: CASSHKGGGTEAFF.

The chain has TRBV5-1 and TRBJ2-7, with a possible D match to TRBD2 (5 bases). Germline CDR1 reads SGHRS; CDR2 reads YFSETQ. Trimming left V 7 bases short and J 5 bases short, with 19 bases between. The CDR3 spans 14 residues. The CDR3 DNA is TGCGCCAGCGTATCTATCCCGGGGTCCAACGAGCAGTACTTC. Its translation: CASVSIPGSNEQYF.

This clone was seen a few times. This chain joins TRBV14 and TRBJ1-6, with TRBD1 matching 7 bases. Trimming removed 1 base from V and 4 bases from J; junction bases left unmatched: 4. Looked up from germline, CDR1 is SGHDN and CDR2 is FVKESK. This CDR3 spans 16 amino acids. DNA for the CDR3: TGTGCCAGCAGCCAAGGACAGGGCGGATATAATTCACCCCTCCACTTT. The encoded protein is CASSQGQGGYNSPLHF.

This chain uses TRBV28 with TRBJ1-3; D ambiguous. This CDR3 comprises 14 residues. The V end lost 6 bases, the J end lost 1 base, and 10 bases lay between the germline ends. In germline, CDR1 is MDHEN, CDR2 SYDVKM. As DNA, the CDR3 is TGTGCCAGCAGCGGCGGCATATCTGGAAACACCATATATTTT. Translating gives CASSGGISGNTIYF.

The chain couples TRBV10-3 to TRBJ1-1, with 8 nucleotides matching TRBD1. This CDR3 has 13 amino acids. CDR1 is ENHRY, CDR2 SYGVKD, per germline. Trimming removed 7 bases from V and 3 bases from J; junction bases left unmatched: 4. Written as DNA, the CDR3 is TGTGCCATCAAATCGACAGGGGACACTGAAGCTTTCTTT. Its translation: CAIKSTGDTEAFF.

For this clone: No DNA is shown, since the ends of the CDR3 on it are uncertain; the CDR3 is the one TCRdb lists. The genes are TRBV12-3 or TRBV12-4 and TRBJ2-2; TRBD2, the table's D call, lacks a check against the DNA. The CDR3 spans 12 amino acids, including both terminal residues. CDR3 residues: CASSFGAGELFF.

The chain carries TRBV5-1 and TRBJ2-2; D is perhaps TRBD2 (5 bases). The CDR3 has 12 amino acids. Germline V gene data show CDR1 as SGHRS and CDR2 as YFSETQ. The V end lost 0 bases, the J end lost 13 bases, and 10 bases lay between the germline ends. CDR3 in DNA: TGCGCCAGCAGCTTGGTCCGAGGAGGGCTGTTTTTT. Amino acids: CASSLVRGGLFF.